Below, 7 T cell receptor beta chains from the same sample are listed, as sequenced in a study of response to subunit inactivated influenza vaccine. TCRdb passed the RT-PCR reads through MiXCR, listing each CDR3 protein once. This sample carries 200,000 to 300,000 distinct CDR3 sequences, 10% to 15% of them seen once, and the ten largest clones take less than 8.5%. Here the sequenced sample was non-naive T cells sorted from PBMCs, taken 14 days before vaccination. All receptors come from a man aged 50 to 59 who received an inactivated influenza vaccine.

The chain employs TRBV12-3 or TRBV12-4 and TRBJ2-1; 8 bases map to TRBD2. CDR3 length: 15 residues. Unmatched junction bases numbered 8, after V lost 5 bases and J lost 5 bases. The CDR3 nucleotides read TGTGCCAGCAGTCAAGCTAGCGGGCCACACAATGAGCAGTTCTTC. Its translation is CASSQASGPHNEQFF.

The chain has TRBV7-8 and TRBJ2-3; D is unresolved. The germline V and J ends were trimmed by 5 bases and 6 bases, with 6 bases remaining between them. The CDR3 spans 11 residues. Germline lookup yields CDR1 SGHVS and CDR2 FQNEAQ. The CDR3 is CASSLQDTQYF. The CDR3 DNA follows: TGTGCCAGCAGCCTCCAGGATACGCAGTATTTT.

There are many counts of this clonotype. The rearrangement joins TRBV12-3 or TRBV12-4 to TRBJ2-1; 14 nucleotides align to TRBD2. V lost 4 bases, J lost 6 bases, and 8 bases stayed unmatched. CDR3 length: 17 residues. The CDR3 loop reads CASSSGTSGRGINEQFF. Written as DNA, the CDR3 is TGTGCCAGCAGTTCTGGGACTAGCGGGAGAGGGATCAATGAGCAGTTCTTC.

This clonotype was detected a few times. This chain links TRBV4-3 with TRBJ2-7, with D hard to call. This CDR3 is 14 amino acids long. The germline V gene has CDR1 LGHNA and CDR2 YSLEER. The V end lost 4 bases, the J end lost 1 base, and 11 bases lay between the germline ends. CDR3 loop: CASSLHERSYEQYF. The CDR3 DNA is TGCGCCAGCAGCCTACATGAGCGATCCTACGAGCAGTACTTC.

This clonotype showed up many times. The rearrangement links TRBV4-2 to TRBJ2-1; no clear D gene. The CDR3 covers 14 residues. The germline V gene encodes CDR1 LGHNA and CDR2 YNFKEQ. Trimming shortened V by 3 bases and J by 5 bases, and 11 bases separated the two germline ends. This chain's CDR3 is CASSHDFGNNEQFF. The CDR3 bases are TGTGCCAGCAGCCATGACTTTGGGAACAATGAGCAGTTCTTC.

The table lists this clonotype with a few counts. The rearrangement uses TRBV14 and TRBJ1-1; D is unresolved. Trimming pared 4 bases from V and 13 bases from J, leaving 16 bases between. Germline CDR1 reads SGHDN; CDR2 reads FVKESK. The CDR3 is 12 amino acids. The chain's CDR3 is CASSRRWGIGFF. The CDR3 DNA follows: TGTGCCAGCAGCCGCCGATGGGGAATAGGTTTCTTT.

In the case of this clonotype: One end of the junction does not line up with germline, which may come from a read error. The chain couples TRBV3-1 to TRBJ2-1; tentatively, D is TRBD2 (5 bases). This CDR3 spans 13 amino acids. Germline V gene data show CDR1 as LGHDT and CDR2 as YNNKEL (reference sequence). This CDR3 reads CAGSPPGLAEQFF. CDR3 coding DNA: TGTGCCGGCAGCCCCCCTGGACTGGCTGAGCAGTTCTTC.